These 32 T cell receptor beta chains share one sample of origin, sequenced in a study of T cells in Graves' hyperthyroidism and ophthalmopathy. Amplification of TCR beta CDR3 regions was performed using RNA transcripts as template. The HTBI primer set drove a first-round RT-PCR of the TCR CDR3. In TCRdb, the multiplex PCR reads were re-called with MiXCR into one record per CDR3 protein. The sample has approximately 600,000 distinct CDR3 sequences; roughly 20% are singletons. The sequencing sample was made of blood. The receptor set was obtained from a young man with Graves' ophthalmopathy.

The rearrangement joins TRBV20-1 to TRBJ2-1, with D perhaps matching TRBD2 (5 bases). Trimming took 3 bases from V and 0 from J, leaving 6 bases between them. Germline V gives CDR1 DFQATT, CDR2 SNEGSKA (reference sequence). The CDR3 sequence is 13 residues long. For the CDR3, the DNA is TGCAGTGCTAGGGACTTCTCCTACAATGAGCAGTTCTTC. It codes for CSARDFSYNEQFF.

This clonotype was counted ten times or more. CDR3 sequence reads: CASSLRETEAFF. Written as DNA, the CDR3 is TGTGCCAGCAGTTTAAGGGAGACTGAAGCTTTCTTT. The chain is built from TRBV12-3 or TRBV12-4 and TRBJ1-1; D gene uncertain. The CDR3 totals 12 residues. Trimming stripped 2 bases from V and 5 bases from J, with 6 bases between.

The CDR3 DNA sequence: TGCAGCGTTGAAGCTCCTAGCGGGAACAATGAGCAGTTCTTC. Translation: CSVEAPSGNNEQFF. The rearrangement links TRBV29-1 to TRBJ2-1, with 9 bases fitting TRBD2. CDR1 SQVTM and CDR2 ANQGSEA come from the germline V gene. The CDR3 spans 14 residues. With V trimmed by 1 base and J by 5 bases, 3 bases remained unmatched.

CDR3 region: CAWRPYPGPLHF. The CDR3 nucleotides are TGTGCCTGGCGACCATATCCAGGACCCCTCCACTTT. The rearrangement links TRBV30 to TRBJ1-6; unclear D gene. The CDR3 length is 12 residues. Germline-derived CDR1 and CDR2 are GTSNPN and SVGIG (reference sequence). Trimming took 5 bases from V and 12 from J, leaving 14 bases between them.

This clonotype showed up just a few times. V and J are TRBV10-3 and TRBJ2-7; D is possibly TRBD1 (5 bases). V lost 6 bases, J lost 3 bases, and 15 bases lay in between. The CDR3 is 14 amino acids. From germline, CDR1 is ENHRY and CDR2 SYGVKD. The CDR3 bases are TGTGCCATCAGCCCCTTAGGCCAGGGCTACGAGCAGTACTTC. Translating gives CAISPLGQGYEQYF.

There are a few counts of this clonotype. This chain joins TRBV6-1 and TRBJ2-5; possibly TRBD2 for D (6 bases). V shed 8 bases and J shed 6 bases, with 22 bases lying between them. The CDR3 sequence is 15 residues long. Germline CDR1 and CDR2: MNHNS and SASEGT. The CDR3 region has the DNA TGTGCCAGCGAATCTTTAGACGGGGGTGGAAAGACCCAGTACTTC. It translates to CASESLDGGGKTQYF.

The chain uses TRBV7-2 and TRBJ2-2, with 7 bases identical to TRBD2. The V and J ends lost 1 base and 4 bases, in that order; junction bases with no gene match: 9. This CDR3 region has 17 residues. Germline V CDR1 and CDR2: SGHTA, FQGNSA. CDR3 in amino acids: CASSLVGAGDVTGELFF. CDR3 sequence (DNA): TGTGCCAGCAGCTTAGTCGGGGCGGGAGATGTCACCGGGGAGCTGTTTTTT.

The V call is TRBV27, the J call TRBJ1-2, with TRBD1 matching over 11 bases. This CDR3 comprises 19 residues. In germline, CDR1 is MNHEY, CDR2 SMNVEV (reference sequence). The V segment lost 6 bases and the J segment 3 bases; nucleotides outside the gene matches: 18. CDR3 bases: TGTGCCAGCAGGTATATAAAAACCTGGACAGGGGGCGACGACTATGGCTACACCTTC. The encoded protein is CASRYIKTWTGGDDYGYTF.

The chain combines TRBV29-1 with TRBJ2-7; tentatively, D is TRBD1 or TRBD2 (5 bases each). The germline CDR1 and CDR2 sequences are SQVTM and ANQGSEA. There are 11 residues in the CDR3. Trimming removed 4 bases at V and 4 bases at J, with 8 bases between. This CDR3 reads CSVAWGYEQYF. For the CDR3, the DNA is TGCAGCGTTGCTTGGGGGTACGAGCAGTACTTC.

This clonotype was detected only once. The V call is TRBV27, the J call TRBJ2-7, with 7 nucleotides matching TRBD2. The germline CDR1 and CDR2 sequences are MNHEY and SMNVEV (reference sequence). With V trimmed by 3 bases and J by 3 bases, 8 bases remained unmatched. This CDR3 is 15 amino acids long. The CDR3 sequence: CASSLTGGSLYEQYF. CDR3 sequence (DNA): TGTGCCAGCAGTTTGACTGGCGGGAGCCTCTACGAGCAGTACTTC.

In its sample, this clonotype was seen many times. The chain uses TRBV12-3 or TRBV12-4 and TRBJ2-1; 12 nucleotides agree with TRBD2. V dropped 6 bases and J dropped 13; count of bases not matched to a gene: 7. CDR3 length: 13 residues. The CDR3 DNA reads as TGTGCCAGCAGCCCCGGACTAGCGGGACTCCAGTTCTTC. The encoded protein is CASSPGLAGLQFF.

This clonotype was seen a few times. The chain recombines TRBV6-1 with TRBJ2-2; D gene unclear. CDR1 is MNHNS and CDR2 is SASEGT in the germline V gene. The CDR3 is 15 amino acids. The V and J ends lost 7 bases and 4 bases respectively, with 16 bases between them. The CDR3 spells CASKGSDSFTGELFF. The CDR3 nucleotides read TGTGCCAGCAAAGGGTCTGACTCCTTCACCGGGGAGCTGTTTTTT.

In this sample, this clonotype turned up many times. The rearrangement links TRBV6-5 to TRBJ1-2, with D maybe TRBD1 (5 bases). The germline CDR1 and CDR2 sequences are MNHEY and SVGAGI. The CDR3 length is 16 residues. Trimming removed 2 bases from V and 0 bases from J, with 13 bases in between. The CDR3 loop reads CASSYTSTGANYGYTF. CDR3 DNA sequence: TGTGCCAGCAGTTACACGTCAACGGGGGCTAACTATGGCTACACCTTC.

This clonotype was counted at least ten times. The chain links TRBV28 to TRBJ2-7; 8 positions match TRBD1. Trimming cost V 5 bases and J 2 bases; bases outside gene matches: 11. This CDR3 is 16 amino acids long. CDR1 MDHEN and CDR2 SYDVKM come from the germline V gene. CDR3 loop: CASSRLTGGSAYEQYF. The CDR3 region has the DNA TGTGCCAGCAGTAGACTAACAGGGGGTAGCGCCTACGAGCAGTACTTC. Looking up the rest from reference TRBV28 and TRBJ2-7 gives the full variable domain: DVKVTQSSRYLVKRTGEKVFLECVQDMDHENMFWYRQDPGLGLRLIYFSYDVKMKEKGDIPEGYSVSREKKERFSLILESASTNQTSMYLCASSRLTGGSAYEQYFGPGTRLTVT.

The rearrangement joins TRBV5-1 to TRBJ2-1, with 9 positions matching TRBD2. Per the germline V gene, CDR1 is SGHRS and CDR2 is YFSETQ. The CDR3 length is 14 residues. Trimming removed 0 bases from V and 9 bases from J; junction bases left unmatched: 4. CDR3 protein: CASSLGGGGGEQFF. CDR3 sequence (DNA): TGCGCCAGCAGCTTGGGCGGCGGGGGGGGTGAGCAGTTCTTC.

The table lists this clonotype with a few counts. A much larger clonotype is one base distant, so this may be a read error. The genes are TRBV7-2 and TRBJ1-1, with D maybe TRBD1 (5 bases). Trimming removed 1 base from V and 6 bases from J, with 15 bases in between. The CDR3 loop spans 15 amino acids. CDR1 is SGHTA, CDR2 FQGNSA, per germline. CDR3 coding DNA: TGTGCCAGCAGCTTAGACAGTCAGGGACGTGCTGAAGCTTTCTTT. Protein: CASSLDSQGRAEAFF.

This chain uses TRBV3-1 with TRBJ2-1; D is undetermined. CDR3 length: 14 residues. V dropped 1 base and J dropped 4 bases, with 8 bases sitting between them. The germline CDR1 and CDR2 sequences are LGHDT and YNNKEL (reference sequence). Here the CDR3 DNA reads TGTGCCAGCAGCCAAGGGAGCGTATACAATGAGCAGTTCTTC. Its translation is CASSQGSVYNEQFF.

This sequence joins TRBV5-1 and TRBJ2-1, with TRBD2 matching 7 bases. Unmatched junction bases numbered 12, after V lost 6 bases and J lost 0 bases. This CDR3 comprises 17 residues. CDR1 and CDR2 (germline): SGHRS, YFSETQ. The CDR3 protein is CASKSRGDTSSYNEQFF. In nucleotides, the CDR3 is TGCGCCAGCAAGAGCCGGGGGGATACTAGCTCCTACAATGAGCAGTTCTTC.

The chain combines TRBV27 with TRBJ2-1; unclear D gene. Trimming took 6 bases from V and 8 from J, leaving 17 bases between them. Germline V gene sequence: CDR1 MNHEY, CDR2 SMNVEV (reference sequence). The CDR3 contains 14 residues. The CDR3 here is CASRLDWLAYEQFF. Here the CDR3 DNA reads TGTGCCAGCAGGCTCGACTGGCTGGCGTATGAGCAGTTCTTC.

V is TRBV14 and J is TRBJ2-1, with D hard to call. Trimming pared 1 base from V and 3 bases from J, leaving 19 bases between. Per the germline V gene, CDR1 is SGHDN and CDR2 is FVKESK. The CDR3 contains 18 residues. The CDR3 DNA reads as TGTGCCAGCAGCCAAGGAGGTATGGGCGAGTGGAGCTACAATGAGCAGTTCTTC. Protein product: CASSQGGMGEWSYNEQFF.

The sample holds many counts of this clonotype. The chain employs TRBV24-1 and TRBJ2-1; 13 bases fit TRBD2. This CDR3 comprises 18 residues. J lost 7 bases, V lost 4 bases, and 12 bases had no gene match. Germline assignment: CDR1 KGHDR and CDR2 SFDVKD. The CDR3 loop reads CATSEPGTSGNFVNEQFF. The CDR3 DNA sequence: TGTGCCACCAGTGAACCCGGGACTAGCGGGAACTTTGTGAATGAGCAGTTCTTC.

Only a few counts were recorded for this clonotype. The genes are TRBV19 and TRBJ1-5, with TRBD1 as a possible D gene (5 bases). This CDR3 region has 14 residues. Between the trimmed V and J ends, which lost 3 bases and 5 bases, there was a span of 11 bases. Germline V gives CDR1 LNHDA, CDR2 SQIVND (reference sequence). In DNA, the CDR3 is TGTGCCAGTAGTATTTGGGGGTTGGATCAGCCCCAGCATTTT. Its protein product is CASSIWGLDQPQHF.

The chain has TRBV9 and TRBJ2-3; D uncertain. There are 14 residues in the CDR3. Germline V gives CDR1 SGDLS, CDR2 YYNGEE. The V gene lost 0 bases and the J gene lost 2 bases, with 7 bases spanning the gap. CDR3 region: CASSVGLYTDTQYF. The CDR3 nucleotides are TGTGCCAGCAGCGTAGGATTATACACAGATACGCAGTATTTT.

This clonotype was detected many times. This chain joins TRBV2 and TRBJ2-1; D unresolved. Germline CDR1 reads SNHLY; CDR2 reads FYNNEI. This CDR3 region has 17 residues. Trimming cost V 8 bases and J 0 bases, with 20 bases left between them. The CDR3 loop is CASGFSGYGGSYNEQFF. The CDR3 bases are TGTGCCAGCGGGTTCTCTGGGTATGGTGGCTCCTACAATGAGCAGTTCTTC.

This clonotype was counted ten times or more. V is TRBV11-3 and J is TRBJ2-1, with D possibly being TRBD2 (5 bases). This CDR3 has 13 amino acids. The germline CDR1 and CDR2 sequences are SGHNT and YENEEA. Trimming removed 4 bases from V and 6 bases from J, with 10 bases in between. The CDR3 DNA reads as TGTGCCAGCAGCTCCGGGGAAATCAATGAGCAGTTCTTC. Translated: CASSSGEINEQFF. Together with reference TRBV11-3 and TRBJ2-1, the CDR3 gives the full variable domain: EAGVVQSPRYKIIEKKQPVAFWCNPISGHNTLYWYLQNLGQGPELLIRYENEEAVDDSQLPKDRFSAERLKGVDSTLKIQPAELGDSAVYLCASSSGEINEQFFGPGTRLTVL.

The chain uses TRBV3-1 and TRBJ1-4; maybe TRBD1 (5 bases). Germline CDR1 is LGHDT and CDR2 is YNNKEL (reference sequence). The V and J ends lost 3 bases and 8 bases respectively, with 16 bases between them. The CDR3 runs to 15 residues. The CDR3 region is CASSQGFGALEKLFF. CDR3 bases: TGTGCCAGCAGCCAGGGTTTTGGGGCGTTAGAAAAACTGTTTTTT.

This clonotype was seen a handful of times. The CDR3 region is CATPRELAKNIQYF. In nucleotides, the CDR3 is TGTGCCACCCCTAGGGAACTAGCCAAAAACATTCAGTACTTC. V usage is TRBV24-1 and J usage is TRBJ2-4; D gene uncertain. Germline CDR1 and CDR2: KGHDR and SFDVKD. This CDR3 region has 14 residues. V was trimmed by 9 bases and J by 0 bases, leaving 11 bases between them.

This clonotype was detected a few times. The chain links TRBV7-9 to TRBJ2-1; D might be TRBD1 (6 bases). With 1 base removed from V and 6 bases from J, the gap between germline ends came to 13 bases. Germline V gene lookup returns CDR1 SEHNR and CDR2 FQNEAQ (reference sequence). The CDR3 length is 15 residues. CDR3 DNA sequence: TGTGCCAGCAGCTTAGGGCAGGGGCAGCTCAATGAGCAGTTCTTC. Its translation is CASSLGQGQLNEQFF.

The chain employs TRBV7-2 and TRBJ2-1, with unresolved D. This CDR3 contains 14 residues. From germline, CDR1 is SGHTA and CDR2 FQGNSA. V was clipped by 1 base and J by 9 bases, with 13 bases between them. In DNA, the CDR3 is TGTGCCAGCAGCTTAGTTTTAGCTTGGGGTGAGCAGTTCTTC. Translation gives CASSLVLAWGEQFF.

The rearrangement joins TRBV6-1 to TRBJ1-2, with D unresolved. Per germline, CDR1 MNHNS and CDR2 SASEGT. The CDR3 is 13 residues long. The V gene lost 3 bases and the J gene lost 4 bases, with 9 bases spanning the gap. The CDR3 loop is CASSDARGYGYTF. The CDR3 coding sequence is TGTGCCAGCAGTGACGCACGGGGCTATGGCTACACCTTC.

CDR3 nucleotides: TGCGCCAGCAGCCCTCAGCGGGATATGACCTATGGCTACACCTTC. This codes for CASSPQRDMTYGYTF. The rearrangement joins TRBV4-3 to TRBJ1-2; no definite D call. Germline values: CDR1 LGHNA, CDR2 YSLEER. Trimming pared 4 bases from V and 4 bases from J, leaving 16 bases between. The CDR3 consists of 15 residues.

This clonotype has a handful of counts. The genes are TRBV20-1 and TRBJ2-3; D remains unclear. Germline V gives CDR1 DFQATT, CDR2 SNEGSKA (reference sequence). The CDR3 has 17 amino acids. Between the trimmed V and J ends, which lost 0 bases and 2 bases, there was a span of 18 bases. CDR3 in amino acids: CSARDLIRARPTDTQYF. The CDR3 DNA reads TGCAGTGCTAGAGATCTGATTAGAGCTCGACCCACAGATACGCAGTATTTT.